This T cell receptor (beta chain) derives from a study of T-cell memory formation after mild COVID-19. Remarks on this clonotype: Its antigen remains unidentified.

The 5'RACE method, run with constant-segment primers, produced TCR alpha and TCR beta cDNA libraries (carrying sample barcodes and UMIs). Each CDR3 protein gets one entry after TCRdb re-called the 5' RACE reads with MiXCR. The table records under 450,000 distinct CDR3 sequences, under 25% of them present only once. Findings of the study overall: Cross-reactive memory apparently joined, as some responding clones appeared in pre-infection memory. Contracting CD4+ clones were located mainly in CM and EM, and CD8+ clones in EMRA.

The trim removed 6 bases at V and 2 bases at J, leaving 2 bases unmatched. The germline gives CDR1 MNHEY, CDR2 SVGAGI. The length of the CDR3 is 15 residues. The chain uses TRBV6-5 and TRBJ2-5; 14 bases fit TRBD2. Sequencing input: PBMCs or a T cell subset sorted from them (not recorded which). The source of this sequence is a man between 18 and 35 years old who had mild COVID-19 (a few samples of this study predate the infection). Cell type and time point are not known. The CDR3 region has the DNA TGTGCCAGCAGGTGGACTAGCGGGGGGCAAGAGACCCAGTACTTC. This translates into CASRWTSGGQETQYF.